This T cell receptor beta chain was recovered during a study of blood T cell repertoires in COVID-19. As for the study in general: Specimens from acute and convalescent COVID-19 originated in the United States, Italy and Spain. T cells, B-cell-depleted T cells, or PBMCs provided the cDNA or gDNA that served as material.

Per the germline V gene, CDR1 is SEHNR and CDR2 is FQNEAQ (reference sequence). The CDR3 extends over 15 amino acids. V was cut by 6 bases and J by 0 bases, with 14 bases left in between. Seattle participants joined during active infection and were tracked over time. How the authors handled the data: Researchers report that nucleated cell counts were estimated from reference gene primer amplification. The repertoire was sequenced with immunoSEQ multiplex PCR; TCRdb's copy has only in-frame clones and lacks some. V and J calls and clone size come straight from that table; D and trimming were deduced from the DNA. Here the sample spans 200,000 to 250,000 clones, approximately 85% being singletons.

The receptor was isolated from a woman older than 75 with COVID-19, enrolled during active disease. The sample was peripheral blood. The chain couples TRBV7-9 to TRBJ1-1; tentative D call: TRBD1 (5 bases). CDR3: CASRDAGVMNTEAFF. CDR3 bases: TGTGCCAGCAGGGACGCGGGGGTCATGAACACTGAAGCTTTCTTT.